These T cell receptor beta chains were read from a single sample in a study of T cell responses to AZD1222 COVID-19 vaccine. Profiled with immunoSEQ multiplex PCR; TCRdb holds only in-frame clones, not every one. In the table there are around 95,000 clones, around nine tenths of which are singletons. The source was peripheral blood, collected on day 0 of AZD1222 vaccination. The receptors were gathered from an adult in good health. Both conserved end residues are part of each CDR3. Each record gives: D gene, J gene, V gene, CDR3 protein, CDR3 DNA. A D gene is named only where the DNA matches it firmly.

>.|TRBJ2-1|TRBV19
CASSIGPRIANEQFF
TGTGCCAGTAGTATAGGCCCCCGGATCGCGAATGAGCAGTTCTTC
>.|TRBJ2-3|TRBV15
CATSGRTGAPLYTQYF
TGTGCCACCAGCGGACGTACCGGGGCGCCTTTGTATACGCAGTATTTT
>TRBD2|TRBJ2-5|TRBV18
CAGSPGTSGMKTQYF
TGTGCCGGCTCACCGGGGACTAGCGGGATGAAGACCCAGTACTTC
>TRBD1|TRBJ2-2|TRBV27
CASSRAGQGVAGELFF
TGTGCCAGCAGCCGAGCCGGACAGGGAGTCGCCGGGGAGCTGTTTTTT
>.|TRBJ1-2|TRBV19
CASNFYGYTF
TGTGCCAGTAACTTCTATGGCTACACCTTC
>TRBD1|TRBJ1-2|TRBV6-4
CASRPEDRDLGYTF
TGTGCCAGCAGACCCGAGGACAGGGATCTTGGCTACACCTTC
>.|TRBJ2-7|TRBV4-3
CASSQDVAPFQYF
TGCGCCAGCAGCCAAGATGTGGCTCCTTTTCAGTACTTC
>.|TRBJ2-2|TRBV18
CASSGTRSLSTGELFF
TGTGCCAGCTCAGGGACGAGATCTTTGAGCACCGGGGAGCTGTTTTTT
>TRBD2|TRBJ2-2|TRBV27
CASGGLAANTGELFF
TGTGCCAGCGGAGGACTAGCGGCGAACACCGGGGAGCTGTTTTTT
>TRBD2|TRBJ2-7|TRBV3-1/TRBV3-2
CASSQGFWGSGGSYEQYF
TGTGCCAGCAGCCAAGGGTTTTGGGGGAGCGGGGGGTCCTACGAGCAGTACTTC
>TRBD2|TRBJ2-7|TRBV3-1/TRBV3-2
CATTGVAGSEQYF
TGTGCCACCACCGGAGTAGCGGGCTCCGAGCAGTACTTC
>.|TRBJ1-2|TRBV29-1
CSVVSTAAGYTF
TGCAGCGTTGTGTCGACGGCTGCGGGCTACACCTTC
>TRBD1|TRBJ1-2|TRBV28
CASSSRLGRGPYGYTF
TGTGCCAGCAGTTCACGTTTAGGCAGGGGGCCTTATGGCTACACCTTC
>.|TRBJ1-1|TRBV6-2/TRBV6-3
CASSNGGIGAEAFF
TGTGCCAGCAGCAATGGGGGGATAGGAGCTGAAGCTTTCTTT
>TRBD2|TRBJ2-3|TRBV7-2
CASSFAGGGFTDTQYF
TGTGCCAGCAGCTTTGCGGGAGGGGGTTTCACAGATACGCAGTATTTT
>.|TRBJ1-1|TRBV6-2/TRBV6-3
CASSYKGMIF
TGTGCCAGCAGTTATAAAGGGATGATCTTT
>TRBD2|TRBJ2-5|TRBV18
CASSPDSGTETQYF
TGTGCCAGCTCCCCCGATAGCGGGACTGAGACCCAGTACTTC
>.|TRBJ1-2|TRBV15
CATSRAGSYGYTF
TGTGCCACCAGCAGGGCGGGGTCCTATGGCTACACCTTC
>TRBD1|TRBJ1-2|TRBV9
CASSGRGTANYGYTF
TGTGCCAGCAGCGGCAGAGGGACAGCTAACTATGGCTACACCTTC